These 31 T cell receptor beta chains were all obtained from the same sample, sequenced in a study of T cells in Graves' hyperthyroidism and ophthalmopathy. TCR beta CDR3 region amplification was performed from RNA transcripts. RT-PCR in the first round (using the HTBI primer set) targeted the TCR CDR3. TCRdb recomputed calls from the multiplex PCR reads with MiXCR, one row per CDR3 protein. Among 500,000 to 800,000 distinct CDR3 sequences, about 14% were seen once, and the ten largest hold roughly an eighth. The sample was blood. Receptors originate from a woman aged 50 to 60 with Graves' ophthalmopathy.

This clonotype appeared many times. The V gene is TRBV7-2, the J gene TRBJ2-6, with 7 positions matching TRBD2. Germline-derived CDR1 and CDR2 are SGHTA and FQGNSA. CDR3 length: 18 residues. V lost 5 bases, J lost 0 bases, and 10 bases stayed unmatched. In nucleotides, the CDR3 is TGTGCCAGCAGCATTGGTATGACGGGGGGCTCTGGGGCCAACGTCCTGACTTTC. Protein sequence: CASSIGMTGGSGANVLTF.

This clonotype was detected many times. The chain combines TRBV20-1 with TRBJ1-2; 10 bases agree with TRBD1. J lost 4 bases, V lost 1 base, and 9 bases had no gene match. There are 16 residues in the CDR3. From germline, CDR1 is DFQATT and CDR2 SNEGSKA (reference sequence). CDR3 residues: CSARGAQGQGSYGYTF. CDR3 in DNA: TGCAGTGCTAGAGGCGCGCAGGGACAGGGGTCCTATGGCTACACCTTC.

Many counts were recorded for this clonotype. The chain recombines TRBV7-3 with TRBJ2-7; D gene unclear. This CDR3 has 15 residues. Germline V gene lookup returns CDR1 SGHTA and CDR2 FQGTGA. Deletions cut 1 base from V and 7 bases from J, with 17 bases between. The chain's CDR3 is CASSLSRTKLGEQYF. DNA for the CDR3: TGTGCCAGCAGCTTAAGCCGGACCAAGCTAGGAGAGCAGTACTTC.

In its sample, this clonotype was seen a few times. The junction shows a germline mismatch at one end, possibly a read error. This sequence joins TRBV11-1 and TRBJ2-7; D is possibly TRBD2 (5 bases). The germline gives CDR1 SGHAT, CDR2 FQDESV (reference sequence). The CDR3 is made up of 16 amino acids. Here the CDR3 DNA reads TGCGCCAGCAGCCAAGGGATAGCGTTGAGCTCCTACGAGCAGTACTTC. Protein: CASSQGIALSSYEQYF.

The table lists this clonotype with many counts. The chain combines TRBV6-6 with TRBJ1-1; D is unresolved. Trimming removed 0 bases at V and 0 bases at J, with 14 bases between. This CDR3 region has 17 residues. Germline assignment: CDR1 MNHNY and CDR2 SVGAGI (reference sequence). CDR3 in DNA: TGTGCCAGCAGTTACTCGACTACCGGAGCACTGAACACTGAAGCTTTCTTT. This codes for CASSYSTTGALNTEAFF.

Many counts were recorded for this clonotype. This sequence joins TRBV20-1 and TRBJ2-7, with 8 positions matching TRBD2. Trimming removed 2 bases from V and 2 bases from J; junction bases left unmatched: 5. This CDR3 has 14 amino acids. Germline V gene lookup returns CDR1 DFQATT and CDR2 SNEGSKA (reference sequence). CDR3 residues: CSARNERETYEQYF. For the CDR3, the DNA is TGCAGTGCTAGAAACGAGCGGGAGACCTACGAGCAGTACTTC.

This clonotype was seen many times. V is TRBV28 and J is TRBJ2-5; TRBD1 is a possible D gene (6 bases). The germline V and J ends were trimmed by 6 bases and 0 bases, with 17 bases remaining between them. Germline V gene data show CDR1 as MDHEN and CDR2 as SYDVKM. CDR3 length: 16 amino acids. The CDR3: CASRGALNRDQETQYF. The CDR3 DNA follows: TGTGCCAGCAGGGGGGCTTTAAACAGGGACCAAGAGACCCAGTACTTC. Variable domain in full (rest from reference TRBV28 and TRBJ2-5): DVKVTQSSRYLVKRTGEKVFLECVQDMDHENMFWYRQDPGLGLRLIYFSYDVKMKEKGDIPEGYSVSREKKERFSLILESASTNQTSMYLCASRGALNRDQETQYFGPGTRLLVL.

In its sample, this clonotype was seen many times. CDR3 sequence (DNA): TGTGCCAGCAGTTACTCGGGTCAGGGGAAAAACACTGAAGCTTTCTTT. Residues: CASSYSGQGKNTEAFF. The V call is TRBV6-5, the J call TRBJ1-1, with D maybe TRBD1 (6 bases). Between the trimmed V and J ends, which lost 0 bases and 2 bases, there was a span of 13 bases. The CDR3 totals 16 residues. The germline CDR1 and CDR2 sequences are MNHEY and SVGAGI.

V and J are TRBV7-2 and TRBJ1-5, with a tentative D call TRBD1 (5 bases). This CDR3 is built from 14 residues. Between the trimmed V and J ends, which lost 5 bases and 3 bases, there was a span of 11 bases. Germline V gene lookup returns CDR1 SGHTA and CDR2 FQGNSA. The CDR3: CASSVDSFNQPQHF. CDR3 nucleotide sequence: TGTGCCAGCAGCGTCGACAGCTTCAATCAGCCCCAGCATTTT.

This clonotype was picked up many times. The chain couples TRBV9 to TRBJ2-5, with TRBD2 matching 7 bases. CDR1 SGDLS and CDR2 YYNGEE come from the germline V gene. J lost 5 bases, V lost 3 bases, and 10 bases had no gene match. This CDR3 is 15 amino acids long. The CDR3 reads CASSGSGRQAETQYF. The CDR3 nucleotides read TGTGCCAGCAGCGGTAGCGGGCGGCAAGCTGAGACCCAGTACTTC.

This clonotype has at least ten counts. The V call is TRBV28, the J call TRBJ2-2, with 10 bases fitting TRBD2. CDR1 is MDHEN and CDR2 is SYDVKM in the germline V gene. The CDR3 is 19 residues long. Unmatched junction bases numbered 11, after V lost 1 base and J lost 3 bases. DNA for the CDR3: TGTGCCAGCAGTTTATTAGCGGGGGGCTATGGGGATGACACCGGGGAGCTGTTTTTT. It translates to CASSLLAGGYGDDTGELFF.

This clonotype was counted many times. The rearrangement joins TRBV5-1 to TRBJ1-1; possibly TRBD1 for D (5 bases). V gave up 4 bases and J gave up 3 bases, with 16 bases separating them. The CDR3 runs 15 residues. Germline V lookup: CDR1 SGHRS, CDR2 YFSETQ. CDR3 DNA: TGCGCCAGCAGCCGTATGAGGGAAGGGGACACTGAAGCTTTCTTT. Translating gives CASSRMREGDTEAFF.

A remark on this clonotype: Possible read error: a much larger clone is one base away. V gene TRBV5-1 combines with J gene TRBJ2-1; 13 bases align to TRBD2. From germline, CDR1 is SGHRS and CDR2 YFSETQ. V lost 5 bases and J lost 13; bases outside the gene matches: 12. The CDR3 consists of 15 residues. CDR3 DNA: TGCGCCAGCAGTTGTGGACTAGCGGGAGAGAGGGCTCAGTTCTTC. Translated: CASSCGLAGERAQFF.

This clonotype was seen only once. The CDR3 DNA reads TGTGCCAGCAGCCAAGCTAGCGGCCTAGCAGGGAAGACCCAGTACTTC. Translated: CASSQASGLAGKTQYF. V usage is TRBV4-2 and J usage is TRBJ2-4; TRBD2 agrees at 7 bases. The J call could be wrong; TRBJ2-5 is a better fit for the DNA end. Germline V gene data show CDR1 as LGHNA and CDR2 as YNFKEQ. This CDR3 has 16 residues.

This clonotype was counted ten times or more. V usage is TRBV2 and J usage is TRBJ2-7; 12 positions match TRBD2. V lost 2 bases to trimming and J lost 6 bases; unmatched junction nucleotides: 5. The CDR3 is 15 residues long. Germline-derived CDR1 and CDR2 are SNHLY and FYNNEI. Here the CDR3 reads CASSELAGGPSEQYF. As DNA, the CDR3 is TGTGCCAGCAGTGAACTAGCGGGAGGGCCAAGCGAGCAGTACTTC.

This rearrangement joins TRBV9 to TRBJ2-3; 8 bases line up with TRBD2. Trimming took 0 bases from V and 6 from J; bases not matched to a gene: 12. Looked up from germline, CDR1 is SGDLS and CDR2 is YYNGEE. The CDR3 covers 17 residues. CDR3 region: CASSVDLMGGLGDTQYF. As DNA, the CDR3 is TGTGCCAGCAGCGTAGACCTCATGGGGGGACTAGGGGATACGCAGTATTTT.

This clonotype has ten or more counts. The chain has TRBV6-2 or TRBV6-3 and TRBJ2-1, with 13 bases that match TRBD2. The CDR3 contains 21 residues. CDR1 is MNHEY and CDR2 is SVGEGT in the germline V gene. V dropped 3 bases and J dropped 1; count of bases not matched to a gene: 15. This CDR3 is CASSYPLAGGPEFKSYNEQFF. The DNA for the CDR3 is TGTGCCAGCAGTTATCCACTAGCGGGAGGGCCAGAATTTAAGTCCTACAATGAGCAGTTCTTC.

This clonotype was detected ten times or more. This sequence joins TRBV4-1 and TRBJ2-2, with 7 bases matching TRBD2. Germline values: CDR1 MGHRA, CDR2 YSYEKL. V was clipped by 2 bases and J by 1 base; unmatched bases: 1. The CDR3 length is 15 residues. For the CDR3, the DNA is TGCGCCAGCAGCCAAATAGCGGGGAACACCGGGGAGCTGTTTTTT. It encodes CASSQIAGNTGELFF.

In its sample, this clonotype was seen many times. The genes are TRBV2 and TRBJ2-7; D may be TRBD2 (6 bases). The CDR3 loop spans 14 amino acids. From germline, CDR1 is SNHLY and CDR2 FYNNEI. V shed 6 bases and J shed 3 bases, with 15 bases lying between them. The CDR3 region has the DNA TGTGCCAGCAGATCCCGGGACTGGGACTACGAGCAGTACTTC. This sequence encodes CASRSRDWDYEQYF.

At least ten counts were recorded for this clonotype. The rearrangement uses TRBV7-9 and TRBJ1-5, with TRBD1 identical over 10 bases. V lost 5 bases, J lost 7 bases, and 5 bases stayed unmatched. The CDR3 extends over 14 amino acids. Germline V gene sequence: CDR1 SEHNR, CDR2 FQNEAQ (reference sequence). This chain's CDR3 is CASSQGTGEQPQHF. In DNA, the CDR3 is TGTGCCAGCAGCCAGGGGACAGGGGAACAGCCCCAGCATTTT.

J is TRBJ1-1 and V is TRBV6-1, with D uncertain. There are 14 residues in the CDR3. Trimming pared 7 bases from V and 4 bases from J, leaving 16 bases between. The germline V gene encodes CDR1 MNHNS and CDR2 SASEGT. The chain's CDR3 is CASTSNSDPTEAFF. The CDR3 region has the DNA TGTGCCAGCACCTCAAATTCAGACCCCACTGAAGCTTTCTTT.

This clonotype has a count of ten or more. The chain uses TRBV11-1 and TRBJ1-3, with D perhaps matching TRBD1 (5 bases). V was pared by 7 bases and J by 0 bases, with 22 bases between. The germline V gene has CDR1 SGHAT and CDR2 FQDESV (reference sequence). This CDR3 is 18 amino acids long. The CDR3: CASKSGPTQGISGNTIYF. DNA for the CDR3: TGTGCCAGCAAATCTGGACCCACGCAGGGAATCTCTGGAAACACCATATATTTT.

This clonotype was seen only a few times. In DNA form, the CDR3 reads TGTGCCAGCAGCTTACCGAGGACAGGGCGTTCGTACAATCAGCCCCAGCATTTT. This sequence encodes CASSLPRTGRSYNQPQHF. The V gene is TRBV7-9, the J gene TRBJ1-5; TRBD1 matches 8 bases. Unmatched junction bases numbered 12, after V lost 2 bases and J lost 3 bases. CDR3 size: 18 residues. Germline loops: CDR1 SEHNR, CDR2 FQNEAQ (reference sequence).

V is TRBV6-4 and J is TRBJ2-1, with 8 bases that match TRBD1. Germline assignment: CDR1 MRHNA and CDR2 SNTAGT. This CDR3 contains 16 residues. V lost 2 bases, J lost 2 bases, and 5 bases stayed unmatched. The CDR3 spells CASSDGDRGTYNEQFF. The CDR3 nucleotides are TGTGCCAGCAGTGACGGTGACAGGGGAACCTACAATGAGCAGTTCTTC.

The genes are TRBV19 and TRBJ1-5, with D perhaps TRBD1 (6 bases). Germline loops: CDR1 LNHDA, CDR2 SQIVND (reference sequence). V was pared by 8 bases and J by 9 bases, with 17 bases between. The CDR3 runs to 13 residues. CDR3 coding DNA: TGTGCCAGTGGACAGTTTCACCCGCTGCCCCAGCATTTT. Translated: CASGQFHPLPQHF. Using reference TRBV19 and TRBJ1-5 for the parts outside the CDR3, the full variable domain is DGGITQSPKYLFRKEGQNVTLSCEQNLNHDAMYWYRQDPGQGLRLIYYSQIVNDFQKGDIAEGYSVSREKKESFPLTVTSAQKNPTAFYLCASGQFHPLPQHFGDGTRLSIL.

V usage is TRBV6-2 or TRBV6-3 and J usage is TRBJ1-1; TRBD1 matches 8 bases. The CDR3 runs to 14 residues. V was clipped by 7 bases and J by 7 bases; unmatched bases: 11. CDR1 is MNHEY and CDR2 is SVGEGT in the germline V gene. The CDR3: CASTLQGALVEAFF. As DNA, the CDR3 is TGTGCCAGCACCCTCCAGGGGGCTCTAGTTGAAGCTTTCTTT.

This clonotype was found many times. The chain is built from TRBV6-2 or TRBV6-3 and TRBJ2-2; perhaps TRBD2 as D (5 bases). This CDR3 is built from 13 residues. V was clipped by 10 bases and J by 5 bases, with 14 bases between them. Germline V lookup: CDR1 MNHEY, CDR2 SVGEGT. CDR3 protein: CATYGSGTGELFF. DNA for the CDR3: TGTGCCACCTATGGGAGTGGGACCGGGGAGCTGTTTTTT.

The J gene is TRBJ2-1, the V gene TRBV28, with D perhaps matching TRBD2 (5 bases). The germline V and J ends were trimmed by 1 base and 2 bases, with 12 bases remaining between them. The CDR3 is made up of 16 amino acids. The V gene's germline CDR1 is MDHEN and CDR2 SYDVKM. CDR3 amino acids: CASSLYPRDPYNEQFF. For the CDR3, the DNA is TGTGCCAGCAGTTTATACCCCCGGGATCCCTACAATGAGCAGTTCTTC. Drawing the rest from reference TRBV28 and TRBJ2-1, the complete variable domain is DVKVTQSSRYLVKRTGEKVFLECVQDMDHENMFWYRQDPGLGLRLIYFSYDVKMKEKGDIPEGYSVSREKKERFSLILESASTNQTSMYLCASSLYPRDPYNEQFFGPGTRLTVL.

This clonotype was observed a handful of times. The chain links TRBV18 to TRBJ1-2; the D gene is possibly TRBD1 (5 bases). Trimming pared 2 bases from V and 6 bases from J, leaving 10 bases between. Germline V gene sequence: CDR1 KGHSH, CDR2 LQKENI. The CDR3 has 13 amino acids. In DNA, the CDR3 is TGTGCCAGCTCACCAGGGGGGTCGAATGGCTACACCTTC. It is translated as CASSPGGSNGYTF.

There are a few counts of this clonotype. The rearrangement joins TRBV11-3 to TRBJ1-6; 7 bases align to TRBD1. The CDR3 totals 16 residues. V lost 2 bases, J lost 7 bases, and 8 bases stayed unmatched. CDR1 and CDR2 from the germline V gene are SGHNT and YENEEA. Written as DNA, the CDR3 is TGTGCCAGCAGCTTAACCCCGACAGGGTCAAATTCACCCCTCCACTTT. It translates to CASSLTPTGSNSPLHF.

This clonotype showed up just a few times. This chain connects TRBV5-1 to TRBJ2-2; 8 bases agree with TRBD2. V lost 3 bases and J lost 6; bases outside the gene matches: 7. Germline loops: CDR1 SGHRS, CDR2 YFSETQ. The CDR3 totals 15 residues. The CDR3 loop is CASSSMGLDAGELFF. The CDR3 region has the DNA TGCGCCAGCAGCTCCATGGGACTAGATGCCGGGGAGCTGTTTTTT.